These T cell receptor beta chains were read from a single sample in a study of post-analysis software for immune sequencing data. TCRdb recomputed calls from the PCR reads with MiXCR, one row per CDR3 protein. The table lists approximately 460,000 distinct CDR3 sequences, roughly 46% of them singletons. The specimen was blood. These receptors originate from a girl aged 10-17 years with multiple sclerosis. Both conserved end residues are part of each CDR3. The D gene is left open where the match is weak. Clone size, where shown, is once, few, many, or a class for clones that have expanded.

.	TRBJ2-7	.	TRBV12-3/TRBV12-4	TGTGCCAGCAGCCCAACCGGGCCCGGAGGCTACGAGCAGTACTTC	CASSPTGPGGYEQYF
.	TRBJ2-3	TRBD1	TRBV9	TGTGCCAGCAGCGTCAGGGGGATTAAGGCAGATACGCAGTATTTT	CASSVRGIKADTQYF
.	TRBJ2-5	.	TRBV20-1	TGCAGTGCTAGAGTCTTCGGACTCGACCAAGAGACCCAGTACTTC	CSARVFGLDQETQYF
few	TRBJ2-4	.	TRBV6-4	TGTGCGCGACCAGGGGTCAAAAACATTCAGTACTTC	CARPGVKNIQYF
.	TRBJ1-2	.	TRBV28	TGTGCCAGCCGAAGCGTGGAGAATGGCTACACCTTC	CASRSVENGYTF
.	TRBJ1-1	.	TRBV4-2	TGTGCCAGCAGTCAAAAACAGGGCAACACTGAAGCTTTCTTT	CASSQKQGNTEAFF
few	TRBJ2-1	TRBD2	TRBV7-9	TGTGCCAGCCGCCGGGACTACCTTTCGGAGCAGTTCTTC	CASRRDYLSEQFF
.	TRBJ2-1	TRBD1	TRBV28	TGTGCCAGCAGCAATCCGGGACAGCGCGATGAGCAGTTCTTC	CASSNPGQRDEQFF
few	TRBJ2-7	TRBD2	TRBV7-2	TGTGCCAGCAGCTCCCCGGTGGGACTACCCGAGGACGAGCAGTACTTC	CASSSPVGLPEDEQYF
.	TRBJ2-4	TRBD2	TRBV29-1	TGCAGCGGTGGACTAGCGGGAGTAAAAGAGCAGTACTTC	CSGGLAGVKEQYF
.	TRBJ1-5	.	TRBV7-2	TGTGCCAGCAGCTCGACCTCCTCCAGGGTCGGCAATCAGCCCCAGCATTTT	CASSSTSSRVGNQPQHF
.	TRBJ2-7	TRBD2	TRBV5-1	TGCGCCAGCAGCTTGGTAGGTAGCGGGAGAGTGAATGAGCAGTACTTC	CASSLVGSGRVNEQYF
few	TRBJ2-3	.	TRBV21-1	TGTGCCAGCAGCAAGGTCCGGCCGAGCTTCAACACAGATACGCAGTATTTT	CASSKVRPSFNTDTQYF
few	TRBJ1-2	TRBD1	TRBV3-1	TGTGCCAGCAGCCGGACGGACAGGGCCTTCTACACCTTC	CASSRTDRAFYTF
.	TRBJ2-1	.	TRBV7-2	TGTGCCAGCAGACCTGAGGTGACATACACCTACAATGAGCAGTTCTTC	CASRPEVTYTYNEQFF
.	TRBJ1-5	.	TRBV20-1	TGCAGTGCTAGTAGCGTGGAAGGGCCCCAGCATTTT	CSASSVEGPQHF
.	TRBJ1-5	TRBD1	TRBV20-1	TGCAGTGCTAGAGATGGGGGACAGGGGCCGGGTCAGCCCCAGCATTTT	CSARDGGQGPGQPQHF
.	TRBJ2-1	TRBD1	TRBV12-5	TGTGCTAGTGGTTTGGATACCGGGACAGGTGTCTCCAATGAGCAGTTCTTC	CASGLDTGTGVSNEQFF
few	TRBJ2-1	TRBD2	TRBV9	TGTGCCAGCAGCGGCCGGGACTACCCTTACAATGAGCAGTTCTTC	CASSGRDYPYNEQFF
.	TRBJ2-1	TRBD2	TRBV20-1	TGCAGTGCTAGGACTAGCGGATTTTACGAGCAGTTCTTC	CSARTSGFYEQFF
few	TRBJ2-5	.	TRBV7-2	TGTGCCAGCAGCTTAGGGGGACTCCATAGGGGAGGAGAGACCCAGTACTTC	CASSLGGLHRGGETQYF
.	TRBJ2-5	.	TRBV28	TGTGTCAGCAGACTGGACAGTTACGGGCAGTACTTC	CVSRLDSYGQYF
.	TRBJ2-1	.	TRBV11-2	TGTGCCAGCAGCCAGGAAGCCAATGAGCAGTTCTTC	CASSQEANEQFF
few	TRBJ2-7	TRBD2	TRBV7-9	TGTGCCAGCAGCTTATCTAGCGGGCCCTCCTACGAGCAGTACTTC	CASSLSSGPSYEQYF
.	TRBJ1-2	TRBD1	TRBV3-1	TGTGCCAGCAGCCAAGATCGAGGGGGCGGTGGCTACACCTTC	CASSQDRGGGGYTF
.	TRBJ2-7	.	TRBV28	TGTGCCAGCAGTTTACAGGGGCCCCACTCCTACGAGCAGTACTTC	CASSLQGPHSYEQYF
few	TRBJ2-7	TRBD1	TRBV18	TGTGCCAGCTCCCGGGACAGGTTCACCTACGAGCAGTACTTC	CASSRDRFTYEQYF
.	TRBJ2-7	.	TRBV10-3	TGTGCCATCCGGGACTTACTGGACTACGAGCAGTACTTC	CAIRDLLDYEQYF
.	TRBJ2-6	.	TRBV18	TGTGCCAGCTCACCACTAGCATCCGGGGCCAACGTCCTGACTTTC	CASSPLASGANVLTF
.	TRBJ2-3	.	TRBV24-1	TGTGCCACCAGTGATCCAACAGGAACTAGCACAGATACGCAGTATTTT	CATSDPTGTSTDTQYF
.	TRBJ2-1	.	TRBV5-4	TGTGCCGGCAGCTTGGACAGCGGTAGCTCCTACAATGAGCAGTTCTTC	CAGSLDSGSSYNEQFF
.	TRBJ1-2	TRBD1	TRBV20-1	TGCAGTGCTAGGACCCCCAGGGGGCTAAATGGCTACACCTTC	CSARTPRGLNGYTF
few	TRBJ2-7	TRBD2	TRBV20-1	TGCAGTGCTAGAGATCGAGGGACTAGCGTCTCCTACGAGCAGTACTTC	CSARDRGTSVSYEQYF
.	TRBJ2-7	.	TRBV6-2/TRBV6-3	TGTGCCAGCAGTTACTCGGAAGCCTACTACGAGCAGTACTTC	CASSYSEAYYEQYF
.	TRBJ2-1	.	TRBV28	TGTGCCAGCAGCCTCCTTGGGTCAGGTGGAAATGAGCAGTTCTTC	CASSLLGSGGNEQFF
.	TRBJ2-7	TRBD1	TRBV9	TGTGCCAGCGGATCCGGGACAGTCTACGAGCAGTACTTC	CASGSGTVYEQYF
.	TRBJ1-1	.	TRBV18	TGTGCCAGCTCACCAATACAGGGGAACACTGAAGCTTTCTTT	CASSPIQGNTEAFF
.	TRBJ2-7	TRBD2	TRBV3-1	TGTGCCAGCAGCCAAAGCGGGAGCACGACCTACGAGCAGTACTTC	CASSQSGSTTYEQYF
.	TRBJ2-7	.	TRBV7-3	TGTGCCAGCAGCTTAAATGGCCGGGGCTACGAGCAGTACTTC	CASSLNGRGYEQYF
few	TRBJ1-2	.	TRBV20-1	TGCAGTGCTAGGGGTTTTGATGGCTACACCTTC	CSARGFDGYTF
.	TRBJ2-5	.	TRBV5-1	TGCGCCAGCAGCGAGGGACACCGAGAGACCCAGTACTTC	CASSEGHRETQYF
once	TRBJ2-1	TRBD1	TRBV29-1	TGCAGCGAAAACAGGGGAAATGAGCAGTTCTTC	CSENRGNEQFF
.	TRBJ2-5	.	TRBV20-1	TGCAGTGCTTATACAAGCCAGTATTACCAAGAGACCCAGTACTTC	CSAYTSQYYQETQYF
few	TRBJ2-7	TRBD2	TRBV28	TGTGCCAGCAGACCAACTAGCGGGAGGCACTACGAGCAGTACTTC	CASRPTSGRHYEQYF
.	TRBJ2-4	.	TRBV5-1	TGCGCCAGCAGCAATGGACAGTTGGGAGATGAGCAGTACTTC	CASSNGQLGDEQYF
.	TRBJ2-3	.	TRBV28	TGTGCCAGCAGAACCTCGCGGCCTGGACTTTTCACTAGCACAGATACGCAGTATTTT	CASRTSRPGLFTSTDTQYF
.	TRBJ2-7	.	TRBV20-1	TGCAGTGCTCCCCTCGGGGAGAGGGACGAGCAGTACTTC	CSAPLGERDEQYF
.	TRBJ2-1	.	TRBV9	TGTGCCAGCAGCGTAGTCGGGGGAGAGCAGTTCTTC	CASSVVGGEQFF
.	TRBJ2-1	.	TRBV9	TGTGCCAGCAGCGTATTTCCGGGACGTGATAGGAATGAGCAGTTCTTC	CASSVFPGRDRNEQFF
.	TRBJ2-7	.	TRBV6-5	TGTGCCAGCAGTTTCGGACAAGTCGGGCGGGAGCAGTACTTC	CASSFGQVGREQYF
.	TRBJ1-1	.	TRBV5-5	TGTGCCAGCACCCTACAGCTGGAGGGAACTGAAGCTTTCTTT	CASTLQLEGTEAFF
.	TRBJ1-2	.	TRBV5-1	TGCGCCAGCAGCTGGAAGAGAGACCCGGGCTATGGCTACACCTTC	CASSWKRDPGYGYTF
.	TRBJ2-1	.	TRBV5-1	TGCGCCAACATATTCACATCCGAGCGGAGAGGCCGGGATGAGCAGTTCTTC	CANIFTSERRGRDEQFF